The 27 T cell receptor beta chains reported below all come from one sample, sequenced in a study of blood T cell repertoires in COVID-19. The protocol was immunoSEQ multiplex PCR, while the TCRdb copy is restricted to in-frame clones and leaves out a portion. This table has some 180,000 clones, roughly 76% appearing once. What was sequenced was peripheral blood. The receptors here all came from a woman aged 40 to 49 with COVID-19, enrolled during active disease.

The chain carries TRBV4-2 and TRBJ1-4; D call uncertain. The V gene's germline CDR1 is LGHNA and CDR2 YNFKEQ. Trimming took off 5 bases at V and 3 bases at J, with 13 bases between the two ends. The CDR3 has 15 amino acids. CDR3 sequence: CASSESVRANEKLFF. The CDR3 coding sequence is TGTGCCAGCAGCGAATCGGTGAGGGCTAATGAAAAACTGTTTTTT.

J is TRBJ2-1 and V is TRBV27; 9 bases map to TRBD2. Germline V gene lookup returns CDR1 MNHEY and CDR2 SMNVEV (reference sequence). V was pared by 5 bases and J by 3 bases, with 8 bases of the junction left unmatched. The CDR3 sequence is 16 residues long. The CDR3 DNA sequence: TGTGCCAGCAGTAGGAGACGGACTAGCGACTACAATGAGCAGTTCTTC. Amino acids: CASSRRRTSDYNEQFF.

V usage is TRBV4-1 and J usage is TRBJ1-4; 7 bases are a match to TRBD1. Unmatched junction bases numbered 9, after V lost 3 bases and J lost 8 bases. Germline V gene data show CDR1 as MGHRA and CDR2 as YSYEKL. The length of the CDR3 is 15 residues. CDR3 DNA: TGCGCCAGCAGCCAGAAACAGGGGATAGGGGAAAAACTGTTTTTT. This codes for CASSQKQGIGEKLFF.

The V and J genes are TRBV7-9 and TRBJ1-1; possibly TRBD1 for D (5 bases). The CDR3 runs to 13 residues. Germline V lookup: CDR1 SEHNR, CDR2 FQNEAQ (reference sequence). Trimming cost V 1 base and J 4 bases, with 7 bases left between them. The CDR3: CASSLEGATEAFF. For the CDR3, the DNA is TGTGCCAGCAGCTTAGAAGGGGCCACTGAAGCTTTCTTT. Full variable domain (rest looked up from reference TRBV7-9 and TRBJ1-1): DTGVSQNPRHKITKRGQNVTFRCDPISEHNRLYWYRQTLGQGPEFLTYFQNEAQLEKSRLLSDRFSAERPKGSFSTLEIQRTEQGDSAMYLCASSLEGATEAFFGQGTRLTVV.

This clone was counted at least ten times. This rearrangement joins TRBV13 to TRBJ2-3; perhaps TRBD2 as D (5 bases). The ends were cut back, 2 bases at V and 2 bases at J, with 11 bases in the middle. The CDR3 runs to 15 residues. In germline, CDR1 is PRHDT, CDR2 FYEKMQ (reference sequence). The CDR3 nucleotides read TGTGCCAGCAGCTTAAAGTCGGGGTTCACAGATACGCAGTATTTT. Its protein is CASSLKSGFTDTQYF.

This clone showed up just a few times. The CDR3 here is CASSGRDSNQPQHF. DNA of the CDR3: TGTGCCAGCAGTGGCCGTGATAGCAATCAGCCCCAGCATTTT. The rearrangement joins TRBV6-6 to TRBJ1-5, with D unresolved. The CDR3 extends over 14 amino acids. Germline CDR1 MNHNY, CDR2 SVGAGI (reference sequence). Between the trimmed V and J ends, which lost 5 bases and 0 bases, there was a span of 8 bases.

The chain uses TRBV2 and TRBJ2-5, with 10 bases matching TRBD1. This CDR3 is 15 amino acids long. Trimming removed 8 bases from V and 4 bases from J; junction bases left unmatched: 10. CDR1 and CDR2 from the germline V gene are SNHLY and FYNNEI. CDR3 residues: CASPREGQGIETQYF. CDR3 DNA sequence: TGTGCCAGCCCCCGGGAGGGACAGGGGATAGAGACCCAGTACTTC.

The V call is TRBV5-4, the J call TRBJ2-5; 8 nucleotides line up with TRBD1. The CDR3 runs to 15 residues. V lost 3 bases to trimming and J lost 5 bases; unmatched junction nucleotides: 9. Germline assignment: CDR1 SGHNT and CDR2 YYREEE (reference sequence). DNA for the CDR3: TGTGCCAGCAGCTCGGACAGGGTTTTATCTGAGACCCAGTACTTC. This translates into CASSSDRVLSETQYF.

This sequence joins TRBV30 and TRBJ2-7; D uncertain. This CDR3 comprises 16 residues. In germline, CDR1 is GTSNPN, CDR2 SVGIG (reference sequence). V was shortened by 0 bases and J by 0 bases, with 15 bases between the two germline ends. CDR3 sequence reads: CAWSVLRGVISYEQYF. CDR3 sequence (DNA): TGTGCCTGGAGTGTACTCCGAGGAGTGATCTCCTACGAGCAGTACTTC.

V and J are TRBV3-1 (or the pseudogene TRBV3-2) and TRBJ2-1; 7 nucleotides agree with TRBD1. The germline CDR1 and CDR2 sequences are LGHDT and YNNKEL (reference sequence). Trimming took 4 bases from V and 9 from J; bases not matched to a gene: 3. The CDR3 sequence is 12 residues long. The CDR3 sequence: CASSRGQLEQFF. The CDR3 region has the DNA TGTGCCAGCAGCCGGGGACAGCTTGAGCAGTTCTTC.

The genes are TRBV10-1 and TRBJ2-3, with TRBD2 matching over 8 bases. This CDR3 comprises 15 residues. V lost 1 base, J lost 7 bases, and 7 bases stayed unmatched. Germline loops: CDR1 WNHNN, CDR2 SYGVQD (reference sequence). The CDR3 coding sequence is TGCGCCAGCAGTGAGTTTACGGGAGGGGGATATACGCAGTATTTT. Translated: CASSEFTGGGYTQYF.

The chain combines TRBV7-9 with TRBJ1-1; 10 nucleotides match TRBD1. The length of the CDR3 is 14 residues. The J segment lost 4 bases and the V segment lost 5 bases, leaving 4 bases of the junction unmatched. Germline V CDR1 and CDR2: SEHNR, FQNEAQ (reference sequence). The CDR3 nucleotides read TGTGCCAGCAGCACGGGACAGGGGAGCACTGAAGCTTTCTTT. It specifies CASSTGQGSTEAFF.

The rearrangement joins TRBV9 to TRBJ2-4, with TRBD1 matching 11 bases. The CDR3 runs to 15 residues. In germline, CDR1 is SGDLS, CDR2 YYNGEE. With V trimmed by 0 bases and J by 6 bases, 2 bases remained unmatched. The CDR3 DNA reads TGTGCCAGCAGCGTAGCCGGGACAGGGGGAAACATTCAGTACTTC. Residues: CASSVAGTGGNIQYF. The complete variable domain, with remaining parts taken from reference TRBV9 and TRBJ2-4, reads DSGVTQTPKHLITATGQRVTLRCSPRSGDLSVYWYQQSLDQGLQFLIQYYNGEERAKGNILERFSAQQFPDLHSELNLSSLELGDSALYFCASSVAGTGGNIQYFGAGTRLSVL.

This clone has just one count. The V gene is TRBV6-6, the J gene TRBJ1-2; 8 bases agree with TRBD1. Germline V lookup: CDR1 MNHNY, CDR2 SVGAGI (reference sequence). J lost 7 bases, V lost 3 bases, and 4 bases had no gene match. The length of the CDR3 is 13 residues. Here the CDR3 DNA reads TGTGCCAGCAGTTATCCAGGGGGCGGTGGCTACACCTTC. Protein sequence: CASSYPGGGGYTF.

This clone was recorded once. V and J are TRBV11-2 and TRBJ2-3, with 15 bases matching TRBD2. The CDR3 sequence is 16 residues long. J lost 6 bases, V lost 1 base, and 2 bases had no gene match. The germline gives CDR1 SGHAT, CDR2 FQNNGV. The CDR3 reads CASSLGTSGGADTQYF. CDR3 DNA: TGTGCCAGCAGCTTAGGGACTAGCGGGGGGGCGGATACGCAGTATTTT.

CDR3 sequence: CASSLEETQYF. The CDR3 DNA is TGTGCCAGCAGTTTGGAGGAGACCCAGTACTTC. The chain uses TRBV28 and TRBJ2-5; D gene unclear. CDR1 and CDR2 from the germline V gene are MDHEN and SYDVKM. The CDR3 has 11 amino acids. V was cut by 3 bases and J by 5 bases, with 4 bases left in between.

DNA of the CDR3: TGTGCCAGCAGCTTATTACAGGGGAATTCACCCCTCCACTTT. Translated, it gives CASSLLQGNSPLHF. The chain links TRBV5-6 to TRBJ1-6; TRBD1 matches at 7 bases. This CDR3 is built from 14 residues. CDR1 and CDR2 from the germline V gene are SGHDT and YYEEEE. Trimming took 2 bases from V and 7 from J; bases not matched to a gene: 3. The full variable domain, in which reference TRBV5-6 and TRBJ1-6 provide the parts outside the CDR3, is DAGVTQSPTHLIKTRGQQVTLRCSPKSGHDTVSWYQQALGQGPQFIFQYYEEEERQRGNFPDRFSGHQFPNYSSELNVNALLLGDSALYLCASSLLQGNSPLHFGNGTRLTVT.

The J gene is TRBJ2-1, the V gene TRBV7-3, with a possible D match to TRBD2 (6 bases). The germline V gene encodes CDR1 SGHTA and CDR2 FQGTGA. The CDR3 covers 14 residues. V was pared by 4 bases and J by 7 bases, with 14 bases between. CDR3 region: CASSWAGSRNEQFF. DNA for the CDR3: TGTGCCAGCAGCTGGGCGGGGTCCAGGAATGAGCAGTTCTTC.

CDR3 DNA sequence: TGTGCCACCACGGGACAACTCTATGGCTACACCTTC. Protein sequence: CATTGQLYGYTF. The chain uses TRBV7-9 and TRBJ1-2, with D possibly matching TRBD1 (6 bases). Germline lookup yields CDR1 SEHNR and CDR2 FQNEAQ (reference sequence). Trimming stripped 10 bases from V and 4 bases from J, with 13 bases between. This CDR3 is built from 12 residues.

The rearrangement uses TRBV20-1 and TRBJ2-7, with D perhaps matching TRBD1 (5 bases). CDR3 length equals 13 residues. The V and J ends lost 3 bases and 7 bases respectively, with 16 bases between them. CDR1 and CDR2 from the germline V gene are DFQATT and SNEGSKA (reference sequence). CDR3 protein: CSASHSQGYEQYF. CDR3 bases: TGCAGTGCTAGTCACAGCCAGGGCTATGAGCAGTACTTC.

This chain joins TRBV2 and TRBJ2-7, with TRBD2 as a possible D gene (7 bases). CDR1 is SNHLY and CDR2 is FYNNEI in the germline V gene. The CDR3 has 15 residues. V lost 5 bases and J lost 0, with 14 bases in between. The CDR3 spells CASSRGGVSSYEQYV. The CDR3 coding sequence is TGTGCCAGCAGTAGGGGGGGGGTGAGCTCCTACGAGCAGTACGTC.

The rearrangement joins TRBV7-6 to TRBJ2-7; 7 bases line up with TRBD1. Germline CDR1 is SGHVS and CDR2 is FNYEAQ. The CDR3 loop spans 15 amino acids. The V gene end was trimmed by 1 base and the J gene end by 4 bases; junction bases not matched to a gene: 7. The CDR3 sequence is CASSLGDGRGYEQYF. CDR3 sequence (DNA): TGTGCCAGCAGCTTAGGCGACGGCAGGGGGTACGAGCAGTACTTC.

The V gene is TRBV6-5, the J gene TRBJ2-7, with 10 bases that match TRBD1. Germline V gives CDR1 MNHEY, CDR2 SVGAGI. Trimming took 8 bases from V and 2 from J; bases not matched to a gene: 9. The CDR3 is 15 amino acids. The CDR3 DNA is TGTGCCAGCGGCCGGGTAGGGACAGGGGCCTACGAGCAGTACGTC. Translated: CASGRVGTGAYEQYV.

This chain links TRBV9 with TRBJ1-2; D is unclear. V was clipped by 0 bases and J by 8 bases, with 8 bases between them. The germline CDR1 and CDR2 sequences are SGDLS and YYNGEE. The CDR3 totals 12 residues. The CDR3 region has the DNA TGTGCCAGCAGCGTAGCTGGGAGCGGCTACACCTTC. Translation: CASSVAGSGYTF.

The chain links TRBV7-9 to TRBJ2-3; 13 nucleotides line up with TRBD2. With 5 bases clipped from V and 4 bases from J, the junction kept 6 bases outside the gene matches. Germline loops: CDR1 SEHNR, CDR2 FQNEAQ (reference sequence). The CDR3 is made up of 16 amino acids. CDR3 in amino acids: CASSIGLAGVADTQYF. The DNA for the CDR3 is TGTGCCAGCAGCATTGGACTAGCGGGAGTAGCAGATACGCAGTATTTT.

This rearrangement joins TRBV7-6 to TRBJ1-1, with 9 bases that match TRBD1. The CDR3 has 17 residues. Germline assignment: CDR1 SGHVS and CDR2 FNYEAQ. Germline trimming cut 5 bases from V and 5 bases from J; bases unmatched to any gene: 15. The CDR3, as DNA: TGTGCCAGCAGCAGCTTAGGGGACAGGGAAATAGGAACTGAAGCTTTCTTT. Translated: CASSSLGDREIGTEAFF.

CDR3 in DNA: TGTGCCACCTCGACGTCTAGCGGGGGCGTCGGGGAGCTGTTTTTT. This encodes CATSTSSGGVGELFF. The J gene is TRBJ2-2, the V gene TRBV10-3, with 10 nucleotides matching TRBD2. The V gene end was trimmed by 10 bases and the J gene end by 7 bases; junction bases not matched to a gene: 12. The CDR3 consists of 15 residues. Germline loops: CDR1 ENHRY, CDR2 SYGVKD.